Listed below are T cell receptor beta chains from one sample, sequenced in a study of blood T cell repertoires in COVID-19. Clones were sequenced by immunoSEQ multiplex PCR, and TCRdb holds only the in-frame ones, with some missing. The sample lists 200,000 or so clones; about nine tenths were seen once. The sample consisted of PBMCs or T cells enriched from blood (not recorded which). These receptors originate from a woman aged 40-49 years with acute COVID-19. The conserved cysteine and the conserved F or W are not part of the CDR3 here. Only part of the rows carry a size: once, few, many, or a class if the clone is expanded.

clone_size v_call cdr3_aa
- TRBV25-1 ASSGWTGETYNEQF
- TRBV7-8 ASSLGDRRVSPLH
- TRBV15 ATSERAQGGGYT
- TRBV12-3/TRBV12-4 ASRFTGDDGYT
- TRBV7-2 ASSRTSGGSSYEQY
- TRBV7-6 ASSSPRSSTDTQY
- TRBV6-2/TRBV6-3 ASSYTYRGNQPQH
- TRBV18 ASSPGTGNTEAF
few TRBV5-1 ASSLASGIGTDTQY
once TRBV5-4 ASSKDRGDTGELF
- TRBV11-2 ASSLEKGPNYGYT
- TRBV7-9 ASSSGTGGMSEAF
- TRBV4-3 ASSQAFPGELF
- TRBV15 ATSRGQGDTEAF
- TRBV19 ASTPDRGETQY
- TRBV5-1 ASSFRQGSLEQY
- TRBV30 AWSAGTGGNQPQH
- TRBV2 ASSVASLFSQGYT
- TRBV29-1 SVSSGTGGETQY
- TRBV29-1 SAQRDTRNTEAF
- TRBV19 ASSSWGGGQETQY
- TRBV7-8 ASSPPGYGYT
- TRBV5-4 ASSPTTGNNSPLH
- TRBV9 ASSGETGRGNEKLF
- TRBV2 ASSDQRGPRTDTQY
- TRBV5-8 ASSFLGQRNNSPLH
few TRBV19 ASSQGARQPQH
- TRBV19 ASSRPGTGDAGELF
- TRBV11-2 ASSSTGALDTQY
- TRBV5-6 ASSPEQRNNSPLH
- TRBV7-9 ASSTTGTPYYEQY
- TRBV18 ASSGRGTYNEQF
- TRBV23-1 ASSQPYRVEKLF
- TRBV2 ASSGTGNEKLF
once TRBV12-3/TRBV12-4 ASSPQGTGELF
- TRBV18 ASSPTGSTEAF
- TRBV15 ATSREDRGSQPQH
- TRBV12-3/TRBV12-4 ASSLDTYYGYT
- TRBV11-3 ASSLDRFTEAF
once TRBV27 ASSFMGLGANTEAF
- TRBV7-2 ASSTPWGTPNEQF
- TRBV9 ASRSGREGGYT
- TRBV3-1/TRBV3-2 ASSPTGGEEEKLF
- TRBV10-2 ASAGQGRNYT
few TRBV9 ASSVGLAGGIFTGELF
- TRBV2 ASRRDHNEKLF
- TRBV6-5 ASRPQGGSGNTIY
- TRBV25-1 ASRRRGGTAYNEQF
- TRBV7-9 ASSAVSPGQAYEQY
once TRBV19 ASSIRPGNGYT
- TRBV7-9 ASSAGGRERNSPLH
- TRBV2 ASREGSGNTGELF
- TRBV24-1 ATSGGGAQETQY
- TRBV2 ASRVGTSGGQAQY
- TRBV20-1 SALANYGYT
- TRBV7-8 ASSLGGERTEAF
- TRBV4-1 ASSQDGTGAPDTQY
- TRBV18 ASSARGGVGYT
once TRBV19 ASSARGRVLT